The following is a TCR beta chain sequence with its context. The antigen is not known. These data originate in a study of cytomegalovirus exposure and HLA in healthy donors. 60 Vbeta and 13 Jbeta primers were used in PCR. Generated by immunoSEQ multiplex PCR, the TCRdb table keeps only in-frame clones and is missing some. The sample has around 200,000 clones; around 84% are singletons. General study findings and limits: In a later analysis, common viral pathogens appeared linked to several of the most significant clusters.

CDR1 and CDR2 (germline): SGHRS, YFSETQ. The V and J ends lost 6 bases and 4 bases respectively, with 12 bases between them. The length of the CDR3 is 13 residues. The sample comprised PBMCs. This sequence joins TRBV5-1 and TRBJ2-3; possible D gene TRBD1, 6 bases. This receptor was identified in a woman between 45 and 60 years old in good health and CMV-seropositive. CDR3 in DNA: TGCGCCAGCAACGTAGAGGGGGCAGATACGCAGTATTTT. Its protein is CASNVEGADTQYF.